This is a list of T cell receptor beta chains from one sample in a study of T cell changes during pregnancy in multiple sclerosis. Method: immunoSEQ multiplex PCR; TCRdb's copy keeps in-frame clones and lacks some. The table has 65,000 to 75,000 clones, roughly 89% seen once; the top ten hold roughly 1.4%. Sample: peripheral blood, taken in the third trimester of pregnancy. Receptor source: a female donor in good health, enrolled as a control in a pregnancy study. CDR3s include the opening cysteine and the closing phenylalanine or tryptophan. A D gene is named only where the DNA matches it firmly. The size field is filled for only some rows; it gives once, few, many or a size class.

TRBV7-2,TRBJ2-7,-,-,TGTGCCAGCAGCTTTGGAGGGACGGCCTACGAGCAGTACTTC,CASSFGGTAYEQYF
TRBV19,TRBJ1-1,-,-,TGTGCCAGTACCACAGGGAACCTAATGAACACTGAAGCTTTCTTT,CASTTGNLMNTEAFF
TRBV27,TRBJ1-5,TRBD1,-,TGTGCCAGCAGACAGGGGTGGGATCAGCCCCAGCATTTT,CASRQGWDQPQHF
TRBV6-8,TRBJ1-5,-,-,TGTGCCAGCAGTCAACCTTATCTCTTCAGGGTTAGCAATCAGCCCCAGCATTTT,CASSQPYLFRVSNQPQHF
TRBV4-3,TRBJ1-4,-,-,TGCGCCAGCAGCCTCGGGAGGCCTGATGAAAAACTGTTTTTT,CASSLGRPDEKLFF
TRBV15,TRBJ1-4,-,-,TGTGCCACCAGCAGAAAACAAGGGAGATTTGCAACTAATGAAAAACTGTTTTTT,CATSRKQGRFATNEKLFF
TRBV29-1,TRBJ1-2,TRBD1,-,TGCAGCGTCATCGTCGGACAGGGGGGAGGCTACACCTTC,CSVIVGQGGGYTF
TRBV18,TRBJ1-1,-,once,TGTGCCAGCTCAGAACTACAGGGAACTGAAGCTTTCTTT,CASSELQGTEAFF
TRBV5-1,TRBJ2-3,TRBD2,-,TGCGCCAGCAGCCCACCCCCGTCGACTAGCGGGGGGGCCGGAGATACGCAGTATTTT,CASSPPPSTSGGAGDTQYF
TRBV27,TRBJ1-2,TRBD1,-,TGTGCCAGCACCCGGGCAGGGGGCGGCTCTGGCTACACCTTC,CASTRAGGGSGYTF
TRBV5-1,TRBJ2-5,TRBD2,-,TGCGCCAGCAGCTTGGAGAGCGGGGTTCAAGAGACCCAGTACTTC,CASSLESGVQETQYF
TRBV11-1,TRBJ1-2,-,-,TGTGCCAGCAGCCTCTCGCGGGACTATGGCTACACCTTC,CASSLSRDYGYTF
TRBV27,TRBJ1-1,-,-,TGTGCCAGTTTTACAGGGATCAATGAAGCTTTCTTT,CASFTGINEAFF
TRBV5-4,TRBJ2-7,-,once,TGTGCCAGCAGCTTGGGGCAGGGTGTCGGCGAGCAGTACTTC,CASSLGQGVGEQYF
TRBV5-1,TRBJ2-7,-,-,TGCGCCAGCAGCTGGACAAGCTCCTACGAGCAGTACTTC,CASSWTSSYEQYF
TRBV29-1,TRBJ2-3,-,-,TGCAGCGTCAGGGAATTCAGGGTAACAGATACGCAGTATTTT,CSVREFRVTDTQYF
TRBV5-4,TRBJ2-1,TRBD1,-,TGTGCCAGCAGCTTGGTAGGGACAGACAATGAGCAGTTCTTC,CASSLVGTDNEQFF
TRBV6-4,TRBJ2-7,-,-,TGTGCCAGCAGTGAAGGACTCGGGCAGTACTTC,CASSEGLGQYF
TRBV7-3,TRBJ1-1,-,few,TGTGCCAGCAGCTTACGCGGGGACACTGAAGCTTTCTTT,CASSLRGDTEAFF
TRBV5-4,TRBJ2-5,TRBD2,-,TGTGCCAGCAGCTTGGCGGTAGCGGGGGGTTCCCAAGAGACCCAGTACTTC,CASSLAVAGGSQETQYF
TRBV7-3,TRBJ2-6,TRBD1,-,TGTGCCAGCAGCTCCTCGACAGGGGGCTCTGGGGCCAACGTCCTGACTTTC,CASSSSTGGSGANVLTF
TRBV29-1,TRBJ2-2,-,-,TGCAGCGCACTCACACAGTCGAACACCGGGGAGCTGTTTTTT,CSALTQSNTGELFF
TRBV5-1,TRBJ1-6,-,once,TGCGCCAGCAGCTTGGCCGAGACGGGGTATTCACCCCTCCACTTT,CASSLAETGYSPLHF
TRBV7-8,TRBJ2-7,-,-,TGTGCCAGCAGCTCCCCCGACGGGACTCAAGAGCAGTACTTC,CASSSPDGTQEQYF
TRBV21-1,TRBJ1-2,-,once,TGTGCCAGCAGCCCCGTGGGGGCGTGCGGCTACACCTTC,CASSPVGACGYTF
TRBV28,TRBJ1-2,-,-,TGTGCCAGCACTCCGGGTGGGAACTATGGCTACACCTTC,CASTPGGNYGYTF
TRBV28,TRBJ1-1,-,-,TGTGCCAGCACCGCAATTGCGGGAGAAGCTTTCTTT,CASTAIAGEAFF
TRBV4-2,TRBJ2-1,TRBD2,-,TGTGCCAGCAGCCAAGGGAGGGGGACTAGCGGGTCCCCCGAGCAGTTCTTC,CASSQGRGTSGSPEQFF
TRBV30,TRBJ2-1,-,-,TGTGCCTGGGACCGAGCGGGGACACCCTACAATGAGCAGTTCTTC,CAWDRAGTPYNEQFF
TRBV7-9,TRBJ2-7,TRBD1,-,TGTGCCAGCAGTTCCTACCGGGACAGGGATTTCTACGAGCAGTACTTC,CASSSYRDRDFYEQYF
TRBV28,TRBJ1-5,TRBD1,-,TGTGCCAGCAGAGCAGGGGGGAGTAGCAATCAGCCCCAGCATTTT,CASRAGGSSNQPQHF
TRBV5-4,TRBJ2-7,TRBD1,-,TGTGCCAGCAGCTTGCCCGGGACAGGGGCCTACGAGCAGTACTTC,CASSLPGTGAYEQYF
TRBV2,TRBJ2-3,TRBD1,-,TGTGCCAGCAGAACACAGGGGGCTAGCACAGATACGCAGTATTTT,CASRTQGASTDTQYF
TRBV7-2,TRBJ1-1,TRBD1,-,TGTGCCAGCAGCATACGACAGGGCGTGAACACTGAAGCTTTCTTT,CASSIRQGVNTEAFF
TRBV11-3,TRBJ1-1,-,-,TGTGCCAGCAGCTTCAGTCTGAACACTGAAGCTTTCTTT,CASSFSLNTEAFF
TRBV13,TRBJ2-3,TRBD2,-,TGTGCCAGCAGCTCGGGGGCAACTAGCGGGGGCGGGGATACGCAGTATTTT,CASSSGATSGGGDTQYF
TRBV12-5,TRBJ2-1,TRBD1,-,TGTGCTAGTGGCCACACCCTGGACAGGGGCGGATACAATGAGCAGTTCTTC,CASGHTLDRGGYNEQFF
TRBV7-2,TRBJ2-1,-,-,TGTGCCAGCAGCCCTAGATGGAGGGCCCTTAACAATGAGCAGTTCTTC,CASSPRWRALNNEQFF
TRBV30,TRBJ1-4,-,-,TGTGCCTGGAGTCACTGGGGAGGTAATGAAAAACTGTTTTTT,CAWSHWGGNEKLFF
TRBV30,TRBJ1-1,TRBD1,few,TGTGCCTGGATTTTAGACAGGGCGAACACTGAAGCTTTCTTT,CAWILDRANTEAFF
TRBV4-2,TRBJ2-5,-,-,TGTGCCAGCAGCCAGGCTGACAGTACAGCTCAAGAGACCCAGTACTTC,CASSQADSTAQETQYF
TRBV5-4,TRBJ1-4,TRBD1,-,TGTGCCAGCAGCGATGGACAGGGGCGTAATGAAAAACTGTTTTTT,CASSDGQGRNEKLFF
TRBV7-9,TRBJ1-2,-,-,TGTGCCAGCAGCCCTACTTCGGGAGGTGTCTATGGCTACACCTTC,CASSPTSGGVYGYTF
TRBV9,TRBJ1-4,-,-,TGTGCCAGCAGCGGAGGGGGGGCAGCTAATGAAAAACTGTTTTTT,CASSGGGAANEKLFF
TRBV11-2,TRBJ2-7,TRBD1,-,TGTGCCAGCAGCGACGCTCCGGGACAGTATTACGAGCAGTACTTC,CASSDAPGQYYEQYF
TRBV6-4,TRBJ1-6,-,-,TGTGCCAGCAGCAACAGGGATAATTCACCCCTCCACTTT,CASSNRDNSPLHF
TRBV19,TRBJ1-5,TRBD1,-,TGTGCCAGTAGTACCGGACAGGGCTTTTTACCCCAGCATTTT,CASSTGQGFLPQHF
TRBV7-2,TRBJ1-6,-,few,TGTGCCAGCAGCTTAGCGCAGCCAGGGTCACCCCTCCACTTT,CASSLAQPGSPLHF
TRBV7-6,TRBJ2-3,-,once,TGTGCCAGCAGCTCTCAGGAATTTGACACGCAGTATTTT,CASSSQEFDTQYF
TRBV27,TRBJ2-7,TRBD2,-,TGTGCCAGCAGTTATAGCGGGGGATACGAGCAGTACTTC,CASSYSGGYEQYF
TRBV14,TRBJ2-7,-,-,TGTGCCAGCAGTCCCCCCGGGACACCCTGGAATCGCTTCTTC,CASSPPGTPWNRFF
TRBV7-9,TRBJ1-6,TRBD1,-,TGTGCCAGCAGGCCCTCCAGGGGGTACAATTCACCCCTCCACTTT,CASRPSRGYNSPLHF
TRBV13,TRBJ1-3,-,once,TGTGCCAGCAGCCGTGCTAAATTGTCTGGAAACACCATATATTTT,CASSRAKLSGNTIYF